This TCR beta chain was found in a study of T cells in Graves' hyperthyroidism and ophthalmopathy. CDR1 is LGHDT, CDR2 YNNKEL, per germline (reference sequence). The CDR3 contains 13 residues. Trimming stripped 2 bases from V and 7 bases from J, with 11 bases between. Amplification yielded TCR beta CDR3 regions, with RNA transcripts as the source. The HTBI primer set drove a first-round RT-PCR of the TCR CDR3. TCRdb processed the multiplex PCR reads anew with MiXCR; each CDR3 protein has one entry. The table records about 340,000 distinct CDR3 sequences, under 25% of them present only once. This clonotype was observed a few times. This may come from a read error, since a much larger clone is one base off. Cells are PBMCs isolated from about 10 ml of fresh blood.

V is TRBV3-1 and J is TRBJ1-1; no definite D call. The sequenced sample was blood. This clonotype was obtained from a woman aged 45-60 years with Graves' hyperthyroidism. CDR3 residues: CASSQRSGVEAFF. For the CDR3, the DNA is TGTGCCAGCAGCCAAAGGTCCGGGGTTGAAGCTTTCTTT.